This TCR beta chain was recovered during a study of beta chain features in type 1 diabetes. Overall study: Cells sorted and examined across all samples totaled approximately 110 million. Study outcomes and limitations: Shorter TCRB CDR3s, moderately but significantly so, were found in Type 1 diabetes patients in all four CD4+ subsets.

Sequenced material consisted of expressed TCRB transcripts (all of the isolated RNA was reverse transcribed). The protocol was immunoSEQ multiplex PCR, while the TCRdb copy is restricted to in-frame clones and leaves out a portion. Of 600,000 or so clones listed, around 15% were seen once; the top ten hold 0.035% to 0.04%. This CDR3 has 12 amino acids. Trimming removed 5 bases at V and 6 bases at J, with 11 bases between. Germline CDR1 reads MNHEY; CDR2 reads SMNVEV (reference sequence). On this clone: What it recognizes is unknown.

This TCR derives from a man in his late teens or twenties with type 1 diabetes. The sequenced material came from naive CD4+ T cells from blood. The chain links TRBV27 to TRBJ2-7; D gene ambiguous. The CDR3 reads CASSPRTREQYF. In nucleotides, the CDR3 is TGTGCCAGCAGTCCACGGACCCGCGAGCAGTACTTC.